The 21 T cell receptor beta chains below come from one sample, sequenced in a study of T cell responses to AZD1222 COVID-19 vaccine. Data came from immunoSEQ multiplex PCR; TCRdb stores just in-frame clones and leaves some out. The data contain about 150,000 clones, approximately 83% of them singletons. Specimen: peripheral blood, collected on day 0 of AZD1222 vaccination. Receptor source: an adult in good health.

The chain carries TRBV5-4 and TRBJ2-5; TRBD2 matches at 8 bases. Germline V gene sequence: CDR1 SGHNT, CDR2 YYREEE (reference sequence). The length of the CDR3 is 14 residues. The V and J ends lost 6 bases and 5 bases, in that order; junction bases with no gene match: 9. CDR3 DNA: TGTGCCAGCAACTTCGGGGGGGCGTGGGAGACCCAGTACTTC. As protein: CASNFGGAWETQYF.

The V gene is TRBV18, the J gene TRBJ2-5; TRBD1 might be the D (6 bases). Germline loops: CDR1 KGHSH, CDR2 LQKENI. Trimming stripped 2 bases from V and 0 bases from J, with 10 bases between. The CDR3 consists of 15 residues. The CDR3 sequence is CASSPIYRDQETQYF. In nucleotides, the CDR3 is TGTGCCAGCTCACCAATCTACAGGGACCAAGAGACCCAGTACTTC.

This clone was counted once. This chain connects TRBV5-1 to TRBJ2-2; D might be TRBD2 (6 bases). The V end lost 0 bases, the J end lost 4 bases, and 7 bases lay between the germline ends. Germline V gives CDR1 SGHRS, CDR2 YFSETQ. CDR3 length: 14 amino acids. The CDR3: CASSLGGLTGELFF. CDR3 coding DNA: TGCGCCAGCAGCTTGGGGGGACTCACCGGGGAGCTGTTTTTT. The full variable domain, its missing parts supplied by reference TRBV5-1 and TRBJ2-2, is KAGVTQTPRYLIKTRGQQVTLSCSPISGHRSVSWYQQTPGQGLQFLFEYFSETQRNKGNFPGRFSGRQFSNSRSEMNVSTLELGDSALYLCASSLGGLTGELFFGEGSRLTVL.

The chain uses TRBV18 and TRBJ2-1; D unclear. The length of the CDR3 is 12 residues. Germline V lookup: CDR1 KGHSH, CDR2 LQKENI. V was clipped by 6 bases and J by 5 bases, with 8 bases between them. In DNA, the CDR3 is TGTGCCAGCTCCACGGACGACAATGAGCAGTTCTTC. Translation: CASSTDDNEQFF. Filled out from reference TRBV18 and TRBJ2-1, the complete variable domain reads NAGVMQNPRHLVRRRGQEARLRCSPMKGHSHVYWYRQLPEEGLKFMVYLQKENIIDESGMPKERFSAEFPKEGPSILRIQQVVRGDSAAYFCASSTDDNEQFFGPGTRLTVL.

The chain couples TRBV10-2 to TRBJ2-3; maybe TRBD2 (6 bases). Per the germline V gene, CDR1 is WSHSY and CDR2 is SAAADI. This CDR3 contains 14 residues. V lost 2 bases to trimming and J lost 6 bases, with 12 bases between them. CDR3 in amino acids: CASSETRGKDTQYF. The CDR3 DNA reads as TGCGCCAGCAGTGAGACCCGGGGGAAGGATACGCAGTATTTT.

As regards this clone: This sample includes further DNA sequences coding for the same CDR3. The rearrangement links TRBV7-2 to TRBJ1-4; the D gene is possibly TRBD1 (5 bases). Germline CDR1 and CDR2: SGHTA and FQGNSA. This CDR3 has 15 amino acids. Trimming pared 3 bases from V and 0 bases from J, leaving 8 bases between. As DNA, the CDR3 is TGTGCCAGCAGCTTCGGGGCTGCAACTAATGAAAAACTGTTTTTT. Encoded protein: CASSFGAATNEKLFF.

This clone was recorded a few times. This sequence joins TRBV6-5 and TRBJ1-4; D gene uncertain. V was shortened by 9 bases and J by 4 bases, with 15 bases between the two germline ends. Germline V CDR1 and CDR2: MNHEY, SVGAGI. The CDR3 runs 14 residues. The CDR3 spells CASSFAGLNEKLFF. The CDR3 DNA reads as TGTGCCAGTTCCTTCGCCGGCCTTAATGAAAAACTGTTTTTT.

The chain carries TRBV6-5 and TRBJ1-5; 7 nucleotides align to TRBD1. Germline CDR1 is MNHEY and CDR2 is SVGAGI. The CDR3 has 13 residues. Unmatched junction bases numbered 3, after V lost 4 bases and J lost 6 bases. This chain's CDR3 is CASSLTGAQPQHF. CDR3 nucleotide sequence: TGTGCCAGCAGTTTAACAGGGGCTCAGCCCCAGCATTTT.

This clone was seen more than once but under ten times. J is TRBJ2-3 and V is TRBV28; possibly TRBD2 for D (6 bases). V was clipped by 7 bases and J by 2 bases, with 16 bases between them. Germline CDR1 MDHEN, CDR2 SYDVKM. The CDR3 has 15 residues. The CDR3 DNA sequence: TGTGCCAGCACCCCCATAGCGGTCACCACAGATACGCAGTATTTT. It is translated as CASTPIAVTTDTQYF. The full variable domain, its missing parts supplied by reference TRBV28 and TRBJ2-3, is DVKVTQSSRYLVKRTGEKVFLECVQDMDHENMFWYRQDPGLGLRLIYFSYDVKMKEKGDIPEGYSVSREKKERFSLILESASTNQTSMYLCASTPIAVTTDTQYFGPGTRLTVL.

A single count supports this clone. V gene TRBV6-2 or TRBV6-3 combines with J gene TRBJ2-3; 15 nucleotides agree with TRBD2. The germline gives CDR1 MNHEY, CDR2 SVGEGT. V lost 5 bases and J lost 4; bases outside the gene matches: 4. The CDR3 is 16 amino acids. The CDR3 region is CASSGLAGGPADTQYF. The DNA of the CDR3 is TGTGCCAGCAGTGGACTAGCGGGAGGGCCTGCAGATACGCAGTATTTT.

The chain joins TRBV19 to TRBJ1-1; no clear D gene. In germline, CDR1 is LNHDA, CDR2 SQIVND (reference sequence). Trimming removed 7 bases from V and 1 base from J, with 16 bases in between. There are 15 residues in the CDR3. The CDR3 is CASTTGWNSNTEAFF. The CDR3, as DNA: TGTGCCAGTACCACTGGGTGGAACTCGAACACTGAAGCTTTCTTT.

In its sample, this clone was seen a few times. The CDR3 nucleotides are TGTGCCAGCAGTCCTATTAATGAAGCTTTCTTT. Its protein product is CASSPINEAFF. The rearrangement uses TRBV2 and TRBJ1-1; D not resolved. CDR3 length: 11 amino acids. CDR1 is SNHLY and CDR2 is FYNNEI in the germline V gene. Between the trimmed V and J ends, which lost 5 bases and 7 bases, there was a span of 8 bases.

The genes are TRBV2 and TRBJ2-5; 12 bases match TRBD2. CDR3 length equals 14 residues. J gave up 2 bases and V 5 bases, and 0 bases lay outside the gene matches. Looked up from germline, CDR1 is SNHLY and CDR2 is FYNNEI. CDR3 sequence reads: CASSLAGGQETQYF. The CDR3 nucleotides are TGTGCCAGCAGTCTAGCGGGGGGGCAAGAGACCCAGTACTTC.

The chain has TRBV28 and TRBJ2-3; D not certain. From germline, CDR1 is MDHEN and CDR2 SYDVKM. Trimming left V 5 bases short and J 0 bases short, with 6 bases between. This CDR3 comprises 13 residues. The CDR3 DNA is TGTGCCAGCAGTCAGACTAGCACAGATACGCAGTATTTT. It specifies CASSQTSTDTQYF.

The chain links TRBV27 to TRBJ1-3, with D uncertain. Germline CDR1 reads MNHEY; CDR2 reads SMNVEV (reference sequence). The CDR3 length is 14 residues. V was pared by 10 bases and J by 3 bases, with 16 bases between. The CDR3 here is CANVASLFGNTIYF. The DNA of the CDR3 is TGTGCCAATGTAGCGAGCCTGTTTGGAAACACCATATATTTT.

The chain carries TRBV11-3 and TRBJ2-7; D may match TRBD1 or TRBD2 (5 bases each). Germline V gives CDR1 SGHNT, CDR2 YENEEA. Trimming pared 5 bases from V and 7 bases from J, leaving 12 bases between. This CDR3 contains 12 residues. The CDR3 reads CASSAQGEEQYF. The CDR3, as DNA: TGTGCCAGCAGCGCCCAGGGAGAAGAGCAGTACTTC.

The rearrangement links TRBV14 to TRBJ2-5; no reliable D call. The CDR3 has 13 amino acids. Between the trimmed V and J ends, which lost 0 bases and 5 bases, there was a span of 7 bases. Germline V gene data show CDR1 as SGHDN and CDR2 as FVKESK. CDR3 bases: TGTGCCAGCAGCCAAGATCTTGAGGAGACCCAGTACTTC. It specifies CASSQDLEETQYF.

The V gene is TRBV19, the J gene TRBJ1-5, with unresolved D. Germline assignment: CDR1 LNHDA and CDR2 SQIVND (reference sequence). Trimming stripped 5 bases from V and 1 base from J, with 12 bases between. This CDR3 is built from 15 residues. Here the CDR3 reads CASSSQTGSNQPQHF. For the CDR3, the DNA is TGTGCCAGTAGTTCTCAAACGGGGAGCAATCAGCCCCAGCATTTT.

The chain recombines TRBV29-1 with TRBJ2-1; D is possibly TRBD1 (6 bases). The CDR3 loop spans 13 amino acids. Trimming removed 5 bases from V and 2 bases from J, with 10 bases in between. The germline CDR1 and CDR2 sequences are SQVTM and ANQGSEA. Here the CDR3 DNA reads TGCAGCGTTCGGGACACGACCTACAATGAGCAGTTCTTC. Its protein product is CSVRDTTYNEQFF.

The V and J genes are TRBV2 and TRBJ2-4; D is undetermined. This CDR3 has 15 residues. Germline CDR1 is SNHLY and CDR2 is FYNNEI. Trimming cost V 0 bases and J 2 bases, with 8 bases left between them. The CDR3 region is CASSEALDTKNIQYF. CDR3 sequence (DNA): TGTGCCAGCAGTGAAGCACTCGATACCAAAAACATTCAGTACTTC.

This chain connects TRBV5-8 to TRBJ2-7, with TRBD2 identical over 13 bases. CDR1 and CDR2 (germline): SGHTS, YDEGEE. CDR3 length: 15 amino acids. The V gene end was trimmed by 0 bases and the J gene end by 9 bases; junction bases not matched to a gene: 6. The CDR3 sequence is CASSLELAGGPRQYF. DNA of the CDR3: TGTGCCAGCAGCTTGGAACTAGCGGGAGGGCCGCGGCAGTACTTC.